This is a list of T cell receptor beta chains from one sample in a study of blood T cell repertoires in COVID-19. Clones were sequenced by immunoSEQ multiplex PCR, and TCRdb holds only the in-frame ones, with some missing. The sample comprises about half a million clones, 80% to 90% of which are singletons, and roughly 3.2% rests with the top ten. Sequenced: peripheral blood. These receptors were obtained from a human donor in a cohort sampled during active COVID-19. Each CDR3 is given with its conserved first and last residue. D genes are given only for firm matches. Clone size appears in some rows only: once, few, many, or a class for an expanded clone.

NA	few	TRBJ2-2	TRBV7-8	CASSSGNREPYTGELFF	TGTGCCAGCAGCTCTGGGAACAGGGAACCCTACACCGGGGAGCTGTTTTTT
NA	NA	TRBJ2-5	TRBV19	CASSPRRGQETQYF	TGTGCCAGTAGCCCCCGCAGGGGCCAAGAGACCCAGTACTTC
NA	few	TRBJ1-2	TRBV13	CASSYSGVYGYTF	TGTGCCAGCAGCTACTCAGGGGTTTATGGCTACACCTTC
TRBD2	once	TRBJ2-7	TRBV11-2	CASSPGLAGGRSYEQYF	TGTGCCAGCAGCCCGGGACTAGCGGGAGGGCGGAGCTACGAGCAGTACTTC
NA	NA	TRBJ1-1	TRBV11-3	CASSLDGDTFLNTEAFF	TGTGCCAGCAGCTTGGATGGGGACACTTTCTTGAACACTGAAGCTTTCTTT
NA	NA	TRBJ2-7	TRBV20-1	CSASLVSSHEQYF	TGCAGTGCTAGTCTTGTATCGTCCCACGAGCAGTACTTC
NA	NA	TRBJ2-5	TRBV29-1	CSVDLRGFQETQYF	TGCAGCGTTGATCTGCGGGGTTTCCAAGAGACCCAGTACTTC
NA	NA	TRBJ2-1	TRBV5-1	CASSPQDLAGEQFF	TGCGCCAGCAGCCCTCAAGACTTAGCTGGTGAGCAGTTCTTC
TRBD1	NA	TRBJ2-7	TRBV7-2	CASSLGQGLYEQYF	TGTGCCAGCAGCTTGGGACAGGGTCTCTACGAGCAGTACTTC
TRBD2	NA	TRBJ2-5	TRBV6-5	CASRPGEGWETQYF	TGTGCCAGCAGACCGGGGGAGGGGTGGGAGACCCAGTACTTC
NA	few	TRBJ2-2	TRBV7-3	CASSLGLGGFTGELFF	TGTGCCAGCAGCTTAGGACTAGGGGGTTTCACCGGGGAGCTGTTTTTT
NA	NA	TRBJ2-3	TRBV28	CASSGTSTDTQYF	TGTGCCAGCAGTGGTACTAGCACAGATACGCAGTATTTT
NA	NA	TRBJ1-1	TRBV9	CASSVDPRGPNTEAFF	TGTGCCAGCAGCGTAGACCCCCGAGGTCCGAACACTGAAGCTTTCTTT
TRBD1	NA	TRBJ2-5	TRBV7-9	CASTLGAGTEETQYF	TGTGCCAGCACCTTAGGGGCCGGGACAGAAGAGACCCAGTACTTC
TRBD2	few	TRBJ2-7	TRBV28	CASRLAGVNEQYF	TGTGCCAGCAGATTAGCGGGAGTAAACGAGCAGTACTTC
TRBD1	NA	TRBJ1-4	TRBV30	CAWSVVPQGAGEKLFF	TGTGCCTGGAGTGTAGTCCCACAGGGGGCCGGTGAAAAACTGTTTTTT
NA	NA	TRBJ1-5	TRBV28	CASSLLGGQPQHF	TGTGCCAGCAGTTTACTCGGGGGGCAGCCCCAGCATTTT
TRBD1	NA	TRBJ1-3	TRBV30	CAWGKGQGDTIYF	TGTGCCTGGGGGAAGGGACAGGGTGACACCATATATTTT
NA	NA	TRBJ2-1	TRBV5-1	CASSLELATYNEQFF	TGCGCCAGCAGCTTGGAACTAGCCACCTACAATGAGCAGTTCTTC
NA	NA	TRBJ2-2	TRBV3-1/TRBV3-2	CASSFITPGELFF	TGTGCCAGCAGTTTTATAACACCCGGGGAGCTGTTTTTT
TRBD2	NA	TRBJ2-1	TRBV7-9	CASSFGLADNEQFF	TGTGCCAGCAGCTTCGGACTAGCGGACAATGAGCAGTTCTTC
NA	NA	TRBJ1-1	TRBV27	CASSLGQLGTEAFF	TGTGCCAGCAGTTTAGGACAGTTGGGCACTGAAGCTTTCTTT
NA	NA	TRBJ2-7	TRBV5-1	CASSREGTYEQYF	TGCGCCAGCAGCCGTGAGGGCACCTACGAGCAGTACTTC
NA	NA	TRBJ1-6	TRBV30	CAWRDRLANSPLHF	TGTGCCTGGAGAGACAGGCTCGCGAATTCACCCCTCCACTTT
NA	NA	TRBJ2-7	TRBV21-1	CASSRGLAGAYEQYF	TGTGCCAGCAGCCGTGGACTAGCTGGGGCCTACGAGCAGTACTTC
TRBD1	NA	TRBJ1-2	TRBV6-4	CASSEEEGAGYGYTF	TGTGCCAGCAGTGAGGAGGAGGGGGCCGGCTATGGCTACACCTTC
NA	once	TRBJ1-1	TRBV5-1	CASTFGGTFTEAFF	TGCGCCAGCACTTTCGGGGGAACTTTCACTGAAGCTTTCTTT
TRBD1	NA	TRBJ2-5	TRBV10-1	CASRWTGEETQYF	TGCGCCAGCCGTTGGACAGGGGAAGAGACCCAGTACTTC
NA	NA	TRBJ1-2	TRBV7-9	CASSLGALAPSYGYTF	TGTGCCAGCAGCCTCGGAGCCCTAGCTCCATCCTATGGCTACACCTTC
NA	NA	TRBJ1-4	TRBV5-6	CASSSREVEEKLFF	TGTGCCAGCAGTTCTAGGGAGGTGGAAGAAAAACTGTTTTTT
TRBD2	NA	TRBJ2-7	TRBV20-1	CSASGAGEVYEQYF	TGCAGTGCTAGTGGAGCGGGAGAGGTCTACGAGCAGTACTTC
TRBD1	few	TRBJ2-7	TRBV28	CASSLLGQGKFEQYF	TGTGCCAGCAGTTTATTGGGACAGGGGAAGTTCGAGCAGTACTTC
TRBD1	NA	TRBJ2-7	TRBV4-1	CASSQAGTGYVTEQYF	TGCGCCAGCAGCCAAGCCGGGACAGGGTACGTCACCGAGCAGTACTTC
NA	NA	TRBJ1-1	TRBV7-2	CASSAQMNTEAFF	TGTGCCAGCAGCGCACAGATGAACACTGAAGCTTTCTTT
NA	NA	TRBJ1-2	TRBV5-4	CASSSKAGEANYGYTF	TGTGCCAGCAGCTCTAAGGCCGGGGAGGCTAACTATGGCTACACCTTC
NA	NA	TRBJ2-4	TRBV4-3	CASSQVPPTEAIAKNIQYF	TGCGCCAGCAGCCAAGTCCCCCCTACTGAAGCCATAGCCAAAAACATTCAGTACTTC
TRBD2	NA	TRBJ2-3	TRBV4-1	CASSQRGLTSTDTQYF	TGCGCCAGCAGCCAAAGGGGACTAACTAGCACAGATACGCAGTATTTT
TRBD1	NA	TRBJ1-2	TRBV6-8	CASSYSRRRTGCGYTF	TGTGCCAGCAGTTACTCAAGGAGGAGGACAGGTTGTGGCTACACCTTC
NA	NA	TRBJ1-4	TRBV28	CASLYRETGKLFF	TGTGCCAGCCTTTACAGGGAAACGGGAAAACTGTTTTTT
TRBD2	NA	TRBJ2-4	TRBV4-1	CASSQVAGTSSNIQYF	TGCGCCAGCAGCCAAGTGGCAGGGACTAGCTCGAACATTCAGTACTTC
NA	NA	TRBJ1-4	TRBV21-1	CASSSTGAGKDELFF	TGTGCCAGCAGCTCCACAGGGGCTGGGAAGGATGAACTGTTTTTT
TRBD2	NA	TRBJ2-3	TRBV7-3	CASNPPGLARDTQYF	TGTGCCAGCAATCCTCCGGGACTAGCGAGAGATACGCAGTATTTT
TRBD2	NA	TRBJ2-1	TRBV28	CASSFLAGRYNEQFF	TGTGCCAGCAGTTTTTTAGCGGGGCGCTACAATGAGCAGTTCTTC
NA	NA	TRBJ2-1	TRBV29-1	CSVVDLEQFF	TGCAGCGTTGTAGACCTGGAGCAGTTCTTC
NA	NA	TRBJ2-3	TRBV5-1	CASIRGEVGTDTQYF	TGCGCCAGTATCCGGGGAGAGGTGGGCACAGATACGCAGTATTTT
NA	NA	TRBJ2-5	TRBV12-3/TRBV12-4	CASSLDYQETQYF	TGTGCCAGCAGTTTGGACTACCAAGAGACCCAGTACTTC
NA	NA	TRBJ2-7	TRBV21-1	CASSEIAEQYF	TGTGCCAGCAGCGAAATAGCCGAGCAGTACTTC
NA	few	TRBJ1-1	TRBV19	CASSISGYTEAFF	TGTGCCAGTAGTATATCAGGATACACTGAAGCTTTCTTT
TRBD2	once	TRBJ2-3	TRBV4-1	CASSQEGTSGNSDTQYF	TGCGCCAGCAGCCAAGAGGGGACTAGCGGGAACTCAGATACGCAGTATTTT
NA	NA	TRBJ1-2	TRBV24-1	CATSESRNRGYGYTF	TGTGCCACCAGTGAATCCAGGAATCGGGGCTATGGCTACACCTTC
TRBD2	NA	TRBJ2-7	TRBV4-2	CASSQETSGSNPPYEQYF	TGTGCCAGCAGCCAAGAGACTAGCGGGAGTAATCCACCCTACGAGCAGTACTTC
NA	NA	TRBJ1-2	TRBV9	CASSALRVLQPNYGYTF	TGTGCCAGCAGCGCCCTCCGGGTCCTCCAACCTAACTATGGCTACACCTTC
TRBD1	NA	TRBJ1-3	TRBV4-2	CASSQPGQGAPAAGNTIYF	TGTGCCAGCAGCCAACCGGGACAGGGTGCCCCCGCCGCTGGAAACACCATATATTTT
TRBD2	NA	TRBJ2-1	TRBV20-1	CSASWGGRTNEQFF	TGCAGTGCTAGTTGGGGCGGGAGGACGAATGAGCAGTTCTTC
NA	NA	TRBJ2-2	TRBV23-1	CASSHRDRSGELFF	TGCGCCAGCAGTCACCGGGATAGGTCCGGGGAGCTGTTTTTT